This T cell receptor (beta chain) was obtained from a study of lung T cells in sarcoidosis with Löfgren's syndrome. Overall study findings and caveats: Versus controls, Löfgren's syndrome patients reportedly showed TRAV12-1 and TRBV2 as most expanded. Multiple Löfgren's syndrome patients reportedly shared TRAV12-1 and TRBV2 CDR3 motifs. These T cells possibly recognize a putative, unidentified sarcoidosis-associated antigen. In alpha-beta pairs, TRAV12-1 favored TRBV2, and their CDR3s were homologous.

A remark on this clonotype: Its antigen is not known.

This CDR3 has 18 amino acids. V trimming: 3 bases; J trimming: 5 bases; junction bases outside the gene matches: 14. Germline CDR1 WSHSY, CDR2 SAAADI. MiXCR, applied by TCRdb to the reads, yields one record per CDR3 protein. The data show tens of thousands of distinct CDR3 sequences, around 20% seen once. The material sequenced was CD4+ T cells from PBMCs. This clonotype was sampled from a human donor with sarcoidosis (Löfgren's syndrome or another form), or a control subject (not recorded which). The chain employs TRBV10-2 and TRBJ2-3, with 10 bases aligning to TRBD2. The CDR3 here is CASSDWGGAGGPGDTQYF. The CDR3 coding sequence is TGCGCCAGCAGTGATTGGGGGGGAGCGGGGGGGCCTGGAGATACGCAGTATTTT.